The sequence of this T cell receptor beta chain was determined in a study of blood T cell repertoires in COVID-19. Study overall: Nucleic acid was either cDNA or gDNA, and it came from T cells, B-cell-depleted T cells, or PBMCs.

Assay: immunoSEQ multiplex PCR; the TCRdb copy retains only in-frame clones and omits some. The table shows about 350,000 clones, with about 90% occurring only once. This clone appeared a few times. This clonotype originated in a woman between 25 and 40 years old who had recovered from COVID-19. Source material: PBMCs or T cells enriched from blood (not recorded which).

CDR3 sequence: CASSPPTGVNYGYTF. CDR3 nucleotide sequence: TGTGCCAGCTCACCACCGACAGGGGTTAACTATGGCTACACCTTC. The J gene is TRBJ1-2, the V gene TRBV18; 8 nucleotides line up with TRBD1. With 0 bases clipped from V and 1 base from J, the junction kept 1 base outside the gene matches. The CDR3 covers 15 residues. The V gene's germline CDR1 is KGHSH and CDR2 LQKENI.